The source of this TCR beta chain is a study of blood T cell repertoires in COVID-19. Study-wide background: There were acute and convalescent COVID-19 samples, and they came from the United States, Italy and Spain. Sources were T cells, B-cell-depleted T cells, or PBMCs; the material itself was cDNA or gDNA.

Followed longitudinally, the Seattle patients had been enrolled during active infection. Authors' data handling: Researchers report that nucleated cell counts were estimated from reference gene primer amplification. Here immunoSEQ multiplex PCR was the method, and the copy in TCRdb shows in-frame clones only, minus some. V and J calls and clone size are as listed in that table; D and trimming were resolved from the DNA. The table lists about 130,000 clones, roughly four fifths of them singletons. V was clipped by 4 bases and J by 7 bases, with 13 bases between them. CDR3 length: 14 amino acids. The germline V gene encodes CDR1 MDHEN and CDR2 SYDVKM. This clone occurred many times.

This TCR was sampled from a man of 80 years or more with COVID-19, enrolled during active disease. The sequencing sample was made of peripheral blood. The chain recombines TRBV28 with TRBJ2-2; D is unresolved. CDR3: CASSSPYFVGELFF. DNA for the CDR3: TGTGCCAGCAGTTCCCCCTATTTTGTCGGGGAGCTGTTTTTT.